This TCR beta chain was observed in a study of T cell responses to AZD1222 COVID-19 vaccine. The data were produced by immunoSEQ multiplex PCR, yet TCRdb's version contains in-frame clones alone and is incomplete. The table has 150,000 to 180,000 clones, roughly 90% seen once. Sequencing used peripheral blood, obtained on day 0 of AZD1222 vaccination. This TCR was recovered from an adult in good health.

The DNA of the CDR3 is TGTGCCAGCAGCGGACACGGGACGGACTATGGCTACACCTTC. It encodes CASSGHGTDYGYTF. The chain uses TRBV6-2 or TRBV6-3 and TRBJ1-2; weak D call: TRBD1 (5 bases). CDR3 length: 14 residues. V gave up 6 bases and J gave up 3 bases, with 14 bases separating them. Looked up from germline, CDR1 is MNHEY and CDR2 is SVGEGT.